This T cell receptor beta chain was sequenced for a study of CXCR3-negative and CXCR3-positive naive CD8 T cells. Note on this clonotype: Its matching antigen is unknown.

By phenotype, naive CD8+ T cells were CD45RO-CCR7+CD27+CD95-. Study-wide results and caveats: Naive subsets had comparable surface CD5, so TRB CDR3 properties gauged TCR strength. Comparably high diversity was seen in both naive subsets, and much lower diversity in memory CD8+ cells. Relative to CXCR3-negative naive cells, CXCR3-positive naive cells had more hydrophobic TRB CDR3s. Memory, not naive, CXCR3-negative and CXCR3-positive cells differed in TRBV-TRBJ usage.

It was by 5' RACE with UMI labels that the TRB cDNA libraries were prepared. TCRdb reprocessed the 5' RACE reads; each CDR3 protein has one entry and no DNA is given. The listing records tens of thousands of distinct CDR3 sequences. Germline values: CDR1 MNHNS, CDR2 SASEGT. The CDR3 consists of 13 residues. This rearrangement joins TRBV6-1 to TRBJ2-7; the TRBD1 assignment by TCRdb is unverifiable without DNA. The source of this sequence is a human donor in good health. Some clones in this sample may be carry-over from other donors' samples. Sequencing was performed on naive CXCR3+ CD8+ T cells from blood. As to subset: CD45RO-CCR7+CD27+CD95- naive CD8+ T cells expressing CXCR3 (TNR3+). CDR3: CASSAGTAYEQYF.